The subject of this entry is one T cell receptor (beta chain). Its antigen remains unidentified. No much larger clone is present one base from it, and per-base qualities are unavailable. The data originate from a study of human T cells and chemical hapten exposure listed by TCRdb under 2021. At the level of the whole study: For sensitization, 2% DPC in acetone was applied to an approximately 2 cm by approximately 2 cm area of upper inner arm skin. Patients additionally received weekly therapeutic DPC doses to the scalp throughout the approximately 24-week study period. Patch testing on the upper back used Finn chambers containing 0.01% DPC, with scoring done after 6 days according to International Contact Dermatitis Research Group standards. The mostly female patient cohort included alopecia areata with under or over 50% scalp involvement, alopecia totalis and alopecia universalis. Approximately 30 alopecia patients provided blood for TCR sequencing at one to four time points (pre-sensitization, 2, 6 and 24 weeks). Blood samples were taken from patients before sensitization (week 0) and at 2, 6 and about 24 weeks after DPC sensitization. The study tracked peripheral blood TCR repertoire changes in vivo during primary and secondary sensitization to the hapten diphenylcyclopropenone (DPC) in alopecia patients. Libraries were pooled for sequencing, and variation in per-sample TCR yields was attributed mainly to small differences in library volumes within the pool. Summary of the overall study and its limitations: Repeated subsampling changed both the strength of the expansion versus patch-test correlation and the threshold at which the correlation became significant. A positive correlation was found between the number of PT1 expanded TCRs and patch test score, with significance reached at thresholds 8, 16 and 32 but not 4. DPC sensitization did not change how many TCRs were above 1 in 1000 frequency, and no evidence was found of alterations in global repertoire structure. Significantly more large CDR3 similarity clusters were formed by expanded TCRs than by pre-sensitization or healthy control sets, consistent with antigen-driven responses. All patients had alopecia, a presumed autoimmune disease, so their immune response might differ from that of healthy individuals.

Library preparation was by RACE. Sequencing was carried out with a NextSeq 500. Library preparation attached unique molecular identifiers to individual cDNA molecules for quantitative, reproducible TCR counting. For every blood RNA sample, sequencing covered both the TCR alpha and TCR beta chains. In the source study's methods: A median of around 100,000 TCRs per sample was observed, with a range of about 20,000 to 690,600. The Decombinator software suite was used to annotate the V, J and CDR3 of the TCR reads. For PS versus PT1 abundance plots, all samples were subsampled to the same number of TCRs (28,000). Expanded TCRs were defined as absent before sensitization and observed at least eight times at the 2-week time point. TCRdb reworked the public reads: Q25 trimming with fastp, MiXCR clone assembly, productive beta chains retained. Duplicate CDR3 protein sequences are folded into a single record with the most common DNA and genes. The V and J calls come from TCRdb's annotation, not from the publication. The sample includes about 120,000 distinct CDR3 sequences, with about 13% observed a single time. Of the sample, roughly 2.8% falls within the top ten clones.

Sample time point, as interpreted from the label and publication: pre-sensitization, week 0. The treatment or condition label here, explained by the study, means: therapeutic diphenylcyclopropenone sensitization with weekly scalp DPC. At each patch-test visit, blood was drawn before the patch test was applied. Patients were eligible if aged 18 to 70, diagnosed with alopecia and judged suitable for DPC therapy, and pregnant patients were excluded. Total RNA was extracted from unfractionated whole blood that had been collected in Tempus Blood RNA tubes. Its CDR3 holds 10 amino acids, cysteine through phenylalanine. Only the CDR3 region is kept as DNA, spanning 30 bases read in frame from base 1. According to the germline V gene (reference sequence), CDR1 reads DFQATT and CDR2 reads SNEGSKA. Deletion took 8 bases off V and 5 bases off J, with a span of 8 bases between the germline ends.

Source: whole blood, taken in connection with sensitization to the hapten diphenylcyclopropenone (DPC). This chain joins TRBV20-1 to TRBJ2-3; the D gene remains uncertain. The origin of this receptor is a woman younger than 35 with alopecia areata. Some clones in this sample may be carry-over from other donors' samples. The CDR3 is CSTDLDTQYF. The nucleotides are TGCAGTACCGATTTAGATACGCAGTATTTT.